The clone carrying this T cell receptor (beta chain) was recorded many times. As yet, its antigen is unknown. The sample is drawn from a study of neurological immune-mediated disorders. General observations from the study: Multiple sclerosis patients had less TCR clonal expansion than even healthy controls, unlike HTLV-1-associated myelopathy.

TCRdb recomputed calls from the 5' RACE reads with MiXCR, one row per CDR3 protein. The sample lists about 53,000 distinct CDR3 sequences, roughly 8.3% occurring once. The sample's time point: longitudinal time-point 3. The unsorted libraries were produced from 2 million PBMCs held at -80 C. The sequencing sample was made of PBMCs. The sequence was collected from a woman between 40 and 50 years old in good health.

CDR3 DNA: TGTGCCAGCAGCTTATATCAGGGCGGGACCGGGGAGCTGTTTTTT. Translation: CASSLYQGGTGELFF. J is TRBJ2-2 and V is TRBV7-3; the D gene could be TRBD1 or TRBD2 (5 bases each). The CDR3 is 15 residues long. The V and J ends lost 2 bases and 5 bases respectively, with 12 bases between them. The germline gives CDR1 SGHTA, CDR2 FQGTGA. The whole variable domain, remainder taken from reference TRBV7-3 and TRBJ2-2, is GAGVSQTPSNKVTEKGKYVELRCDPISGHTALYWYRQSLGQGPEFLIYFQGTGAADDSGLPNDRFFAVRPEGSVSTLKIQRTERGDSAVYLCASSLYQGGTGELFFGEGSRLTVL.